One sample yielded the 9 T cell receptor beta chains listed below, sequenced in a study of T cell responses to AZD1222 COVID-19 vaccine. Libraries were prepared by immunoSEQ multiplex PCR; TCRdb keeps only in-frame clonotypes and omits some of them. The sample holds tens of thousands of clones, approximately 86% seen once. The source was peripheral blood, collected on day 0 of AZD1222 vaccination. Receptors were obtained from an adult in good health.

The rearrangement joins TRBV19 to TRBJ1-1; D uncertain. The CDR3 loop spans 15 amino acids. With 1 base removed from V and 6 bases from J, the gap between germline ends came to 15 bases. Germline V lookup: CDR1 LNHDA, CDR2 SQIVND (reference sequence). The CDR3 reads CASSIVGSRHSEAFF. CDR3 DNA sequence: TGTGCCAGTAGTATAGTCGGGAGTAGACATTCTGAAGCTTTCTTT. The variable domain in full, with the rest retrieved from reference TRBV19 and TRBJ1-1, is DGGITQSPKYLFRKEGQNVTLSCEQNLNHDAMYWYRQDPGQGLRLIYYSQIVNDFQKGDIAEGYSVSREKKESFPLTVTSAQKNPTAFYLCASSIVGSRHSEAFFGQGTRLTVV.

This clone was seen only a few times. This chain connects TRBV7-3 to TRBJ2-3, with 10 nucleotides matching TRBD2. J was trimmed by 1 base and V by 3 bases; bases with no gene match: 1. The CDR3 has 15 amino acids. Looked up from germline, CDR1 is SGHTA and CDR2 is FQGTGA. CDR3 nucleotides: TGTGCCAGCAGCTTTCTAGCGGGAGGCACAGATACGCAGTATTTT. It codes for CASSFLAGGTDTQYF.

The V gene is TRBV19, the J gene TRBJ1-1, with a possible D match to TRBD1 (6 bases). Germline CDR1 LNHDA, CDR2 SQIVND (reference sequence). Trimming pared 9 bases from V and 8 bases from J, leaving 16 bases between. This CDR3 spans 12 amino acids. CDR3 DNA sequence: TGTGCCAGCGCTATCCAGGGGACCGAAGCTTTCTTT. This gives the protein CASAIQGTEAFF.

This rearrangement joins TRBV27 to TRBJ1-1; weak D call: TRBD1 (5 bases). The CDR3 covers 14 residues. The germline gives CDR1 MNHEY, CDR2 SMNVEV (reference sequence). V was clipped by 6 bases and J by 1 base, with 12 bases between them. For the CDR3, the DNA is TGTGCCAGCAGACGGTGGGGGGGGAACACTGAAGCTTTCTTT. Its translation is CASRRWGGNTEAFF.

The chain links TRBV10-3 to TRBJ2-1; 9 bases agree with TRBD1. The V gene end was trimmed by 4 bases and the J gene end by 1 base; junction bases not matched to a gene: 2. The CDR3 covers 15 residues. Germline lookup yields CDR1 ENHRY and CDR2 SYGVKD. In DNA, the CDR3 is TGTGCCATCAGTGCCGGGACAGGGTCCTACAATGAGCAGTTCTTC. This encodes CAISAGTGSYNEQFF.

The chain recombines TRBV6-5 with TRBJ2-7; 7 nucleotides match TRBD1. CDR1 is MNHEY and CDR2 is SVGAGI in the germline V gene. The CDR3 loop spans 14 amino acids. Losses at the gene ends were 6 bases for V and 2 bases for J; bases not matched to a gene: 7. For the CDR3, the DNA is TGTGCCAGCAGGCCGGGACAGCAGACCTACGAGCAGTACTTC. It encodes CASRPGQQTYEQYF.

This chain joins TRBV21-1 and TRBJ2-7. TRBV21-1 is a pseudogene. CDR3 size: 22 residues. In DNA form, the CDR3 reads TGTGCCAGCAGCAAACTCGTGGCGAACAGGTGCAGCACCCGTTCTAAAACGGGGGAGCAGTACTTC. This translates into CASSKLVANRCSTRSKTGEQYF.

J is TRBJ2-3 and V is TRBV19; D is unclear. This CDR3 spans 17 amino acids. V was cut by 5 bases and J by 0 bases, with 18 bases left in between. Germline V gene sequence: CDR1 LNHDA, CDR2 SQIVND (reference sequence). CDR3 sequence reads: CASSERSTRHSTDTQYF. The CDR3 nucleotides read TGTGCCAGTAGTGAACGGTCGACACGGCATAGCACAGATACGCAGTATTTT.

The chain is built from TRBV30 and TRBJ2-7; D gene uncertain. The V gene lost 1 base and the J gene lost 4 bases, with 8 bases spanning the gap. Germline-derived CDR1 and CDR2 are GTSNPN and SVGIG (reference sequence). The CDR3 contains 12 residues. CDR3 sequence (DNA): TGTGCCTGGAGTGGTGTCACTTACGAGCAGTACTTC. Protein sequence: CAWSGVTYEQYF.